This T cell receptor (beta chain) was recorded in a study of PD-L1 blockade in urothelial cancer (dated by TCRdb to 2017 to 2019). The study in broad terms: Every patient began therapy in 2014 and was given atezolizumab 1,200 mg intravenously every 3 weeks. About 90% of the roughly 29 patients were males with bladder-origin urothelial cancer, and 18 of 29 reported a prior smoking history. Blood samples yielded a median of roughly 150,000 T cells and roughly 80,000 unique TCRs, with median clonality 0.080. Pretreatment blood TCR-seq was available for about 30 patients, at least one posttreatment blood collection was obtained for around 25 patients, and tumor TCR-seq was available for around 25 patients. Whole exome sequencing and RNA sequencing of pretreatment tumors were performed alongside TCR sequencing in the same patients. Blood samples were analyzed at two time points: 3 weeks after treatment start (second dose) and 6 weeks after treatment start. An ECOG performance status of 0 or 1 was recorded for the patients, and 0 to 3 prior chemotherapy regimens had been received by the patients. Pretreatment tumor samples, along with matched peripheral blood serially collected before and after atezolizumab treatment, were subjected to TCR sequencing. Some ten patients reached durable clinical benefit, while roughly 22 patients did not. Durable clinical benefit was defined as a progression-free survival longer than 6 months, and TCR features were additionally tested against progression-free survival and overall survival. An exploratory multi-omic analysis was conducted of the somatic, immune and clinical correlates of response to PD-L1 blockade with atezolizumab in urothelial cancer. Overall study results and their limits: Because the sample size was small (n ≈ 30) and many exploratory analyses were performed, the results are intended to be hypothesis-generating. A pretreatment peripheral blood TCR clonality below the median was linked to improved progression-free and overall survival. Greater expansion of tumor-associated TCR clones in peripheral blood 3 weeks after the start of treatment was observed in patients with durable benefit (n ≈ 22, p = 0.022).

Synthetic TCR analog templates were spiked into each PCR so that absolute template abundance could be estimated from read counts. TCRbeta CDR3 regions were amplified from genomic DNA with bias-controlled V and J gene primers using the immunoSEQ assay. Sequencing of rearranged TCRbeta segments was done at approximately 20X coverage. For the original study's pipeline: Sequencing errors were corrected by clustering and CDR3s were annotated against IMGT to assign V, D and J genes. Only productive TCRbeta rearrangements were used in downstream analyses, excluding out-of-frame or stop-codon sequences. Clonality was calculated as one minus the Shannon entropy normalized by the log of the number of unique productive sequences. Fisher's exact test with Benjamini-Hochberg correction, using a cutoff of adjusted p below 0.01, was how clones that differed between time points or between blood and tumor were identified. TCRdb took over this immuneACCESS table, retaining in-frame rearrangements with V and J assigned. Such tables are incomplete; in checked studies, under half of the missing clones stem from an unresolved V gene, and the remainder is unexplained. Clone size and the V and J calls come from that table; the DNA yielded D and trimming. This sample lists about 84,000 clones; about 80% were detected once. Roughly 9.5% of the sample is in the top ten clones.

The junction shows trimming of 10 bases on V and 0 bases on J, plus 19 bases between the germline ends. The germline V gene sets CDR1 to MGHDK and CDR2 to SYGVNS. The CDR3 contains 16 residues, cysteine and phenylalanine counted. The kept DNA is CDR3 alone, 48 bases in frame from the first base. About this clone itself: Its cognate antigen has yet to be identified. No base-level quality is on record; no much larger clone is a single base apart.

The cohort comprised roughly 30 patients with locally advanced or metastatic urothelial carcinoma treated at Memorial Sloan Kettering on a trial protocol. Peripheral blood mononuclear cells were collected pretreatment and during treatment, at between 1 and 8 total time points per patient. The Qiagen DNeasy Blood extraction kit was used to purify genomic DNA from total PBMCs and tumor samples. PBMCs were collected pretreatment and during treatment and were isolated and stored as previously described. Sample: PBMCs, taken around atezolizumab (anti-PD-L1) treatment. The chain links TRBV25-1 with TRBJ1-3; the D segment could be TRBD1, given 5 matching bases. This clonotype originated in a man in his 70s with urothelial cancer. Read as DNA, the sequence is TGTGCCACGAAGCCCGGGGGGTCCTTCTCTGGAAACACCATATATTTT. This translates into CATKPGGSFSGNTIYF.